Listed below are T cell receptor beta chains from one sample, sequenced in a study of blood T cells in healthy people across ages. TCRdb reanalysed the 5' RACE reads using MiXCR and keeps one entry per CDR3 protein. This sample has about 1,500,000 distinct CDR3 sequences, with 28% found just once. Sequenced: blood. These receptors all come from a woman in her twenties or thirties in good health. CDR3s include the opening cysteine and the closing phenylalanine or tryptophan. Fields, in order: clone size, CDR3 length, J gene, D gene, V gene, CDR3 protein, CDR3 DNA. The D gene is left open where the match is weak. Not all rows give a size; the values are once, few, many and, for expanded clones, a class.

few | 13 | TRBJ2-5 | TRBD2 | TRBV24-1 | CAVGTSGRETQYF | TGTGCCGTAGGGACTAGCGGGAGGGAGACCCAGTACTTC
- | 12 | TRBJ1-3 | - | TRBV7-6 | CASSPARNTRYF | TGTGCCAGCAGCCCAGCTAGAAACACCAGATATTTT
- | 13 | TRBJ2-7 | - | TRBV12-3/TRBV12-4 | CASSPAGSGEQYF | TGTGCCAGCAGCCCTGCAGGGAGTGGCGAGCAGTACTTC
- | 15 | TRBJ2-5 | - | TRBV5-1 | CASSFGKGPQETQYF | TGCGCCAGCAGCTTCGGTAAAGGCCCCCAAGAGACCCAGTACTTC
few | 17 | TRBJ2-6 | TRBD1 | TRBV2 | CASSSGTVSSGANVLTF | TGTGCCAGCAGTTCTGGGACAGTCAGCTCTGGGGCCAACGTCCTGACTTTC
- | 16 | TRBJ2-1 | TRBD1 | TRBV5-8 | CASSFRTGGSYNEQFF | TGTGCCAGCAGCTTTCGGACAGGGGGCTCCTACAATGAGCAGTTCTTC
- | 15 | TRBJ1-5 | - | TRBV6-6 | CASRGGGGDGQPQHF | TGTGCCAGCAGGGGGGGAGGAGGGGACGGTCAGCCCCAGCATTTT
few | 15 | TRBJ2-1 | - | TRBV9 | CASSPRGGIYDEQFF | TGTGCCAGCAGCCCTCGAGGGGGGATTTACGATGAGCAGTTCTTC
many | 15 | TRBJ2-7 | - | TRBV6-1 | CASSEGVRPLDEQYF | TGTGCCAGCAGTGAAGGTGTCAGACCGCTCGACGAGCAGTACTTC
many | 14 | TRBJ2-5 | - | TRBV3-1 | CASSSSGVQETQYF | TGTGCCAGCAGCTCCTCGGGGGTCCAAGAGACCCAGTACTTC
- | 12 | TRBJ1-1 | - | TRBV29-1 | CSVQVTNTEAFF | TGCAGCGTACAAGTGACGAACACTGAAGCTTTCTTT
- | 21 | TRBJ1-3 | - | TRBV20-1 | CSARARITGGSISGSGNTIYF | TGCAGTGCTAGAGCGCGCATTACGGGGGGATCAATTTCAGGCTCTGGAAACACCATATATTTT
few | 15 | TRBJ2-1 | TRBD2 | TRBV30 | CAWSVMLAGDSEQFF | TGTGCCTGGAGTGTTATGCTAGCGGGAGATAGTGAGCAGTTCTTC
few | 19 | TRBJ2-7 | - | TRBV21-1 | CASNYTQISGPGQSYEQYF | TGTGCCAGCAACTATACCCAGATCTCTGGTCCGGGACAGTCCTACGAGCAGTACTTC
once | 14 | TRBJ2-3 | - | TRBV6-6 | CASRYWSDTDTQYF | TGTGCCAGCAGATATTGGTCAGACACAGATACGCAGTATTTT
few | 16 | TRBJ2-1 | TRBD2 | TRBV12-3/TRBV12-4 | CASSSRTSGRYNEQFF | TGTGCCAGCAGTTCGAGGACTAGCGGGAGGTACAATGAGCAGTTCTTC
- | 14 | TRBJ2-3 | - | TRBV5-1 | CASNPAPGTDTQYF | TGCGCCAGCAATCCAGCGCCAGGCACAGATACGCAGTATTTT
few | 18 | TRBJ2-7 | - | TRBV5-5 | CASSSAALAGGVSYEQYF | TGTGCCAGCAGCTCGGCCGCGTTAGCCGGAGGGGTAAGCTACGAGCAGTACTTC
- | 18 | TRBJ1-6 | TRBD1 | TRBV10-3 | CAISERTLQGANNSPLHF | TGTGCCATCAGTGAGCGGACCCTGCAGGGGGCGAATAATTCACCCCTCCACTTT
many | 15 | TRBJ2-7 | TRBD1 | TRBV5-1 | CASSLQGASSYEQYF | TGCGCCAGCAGCTTGCAGGGGGCCAGCTCCTACGAGCAGTACTTC
few | 16 | TRBJ1-5 | TRBD1 | TRBV18 | CASSPRDRGGEQPQHF | TGTGCCAGCTCACCCCGGGACAGGGGGGGAGAGCAGCCCCAGCATTTT
few | 16 | TRBJ2-3 | TRBD2 | TRBV12-3/TRBV12-4 | CASSSPSGRRRDTQYF | TGTGCCAGCAGTTCCCCTAGCGGGAGAAGAAGGGATACGCAGTATTTT
- | 16 | TRBJ1-6 | TRBD1 | TRBV5-1 | CASSLTGGLRNSPLHF | TGCGCCAGCAGCTTGACAGGGGGCCTTCGGAATTCACCCCTCCACTTT
- | 14 | TRBJ2-1 | - | TRBV7-2 | CASSPRQTYNEQFF | TGTGCCAGCAGCCCGCGACAGACCTACAATGAGCAGTTCTTC
few | 12 | TRBJ2-7 | TRBD1 | TRBV29-1 | CSGGQAAYEQYF | TGCAGCGGGGGACAGGCAGCCTACGAGCAGTACTTC
many | 13 | TRBJ2-7 | - | TRBV12-3/TRBV12-4 | CASTMGRRYEQYF | TGTGCCAGCACCATGGGCCGTCGCTACGAGCAGTACTTC
- | 16 | TRBJ2-7 | TRBD2 | TRBV12-3/TRBV12-4 | CASSLVLAGGPYEQYF | TGTGCCAGCAGTCTAGTACTAGCGGGGGGCCCTTACGAGCAGTACTTC
few | 14 | TRBJ2-1 | - | TRBV6-1 | CASSVWDSYNEQFF | TGTGCCAGCAGTGTCTGGGACTCCTACAATGAGCAGTTCTTC
- | 14 | TRBJ2-7 | - | TRBV7-9 | CASGLGPGSNEQYF | TGTGCCAGCGGGTTGGGCCCAGGGTCAAACGAGCAGTACTTC
- | 14 | TRBJ1-5 | - | TRBV20-1 | CSARPSQGGQPQHF | TGCAGTGCTAGACCCAGCCAGGGAGGACAGCCCCAGCATTTT
- | 16 | TRBJ2-5 | TRBD2 | TRBV20-1 | CSARDRTSGGWETQYF | TGCAGTGCTAGAGATAGGACTAGCGGGGGGTGGGAGACCCAGTACTTC
- | 16 | TRBJ1-4 | - | TRBV7-2 | CASSAGRRLPNEKLFF | TGTGCCAGCAGCGCAGGGAGGCGCCTGCCGAATGAAAAACTGTTTTTT
- | 18 | TRBJ2-5 | TRBD2 | TRBV7-2 | CASSWERRTSGKQETQYF | TGTGCCAGCAGCTGGGAGCGTCGGACTAGCGGGAAGCAAGAGACCCAGTACTTC
once | 13 | TRBJ2-1 | - | TRBV24-1 | CATSDRCYNEQFF | TGTGCCACCAGTGATCGTTGTTACAATGAGCAGTTCTTC
- | 15 | TRBJ1-3 | - | TRBV7-2 | CASKLSRGGINTIYF | TGTGCCAGCAAACTGAGCCGAGGAGGGATAAACACCATATATTTT
few | 15 | TRBJ1-2 | - | TRBV5-1 | CASSFGSGTVFGYTF | -
- | 14 | TRBJ2-6 | - | TRBV3-1 | CASSQGIGANVQTF | TGTGCCAGCAGCCAAGGTATTGGGGCCAACGTCCAGACTTTC
- | 16 | TRBJ2-1 | TRBD2 | TRBV6-6 | CASSYSASGGNNEQFF | TGTGCCAGCAGTTACTCGGCTAGCGGGGGCAACAATGAGCAGTTCTTC
few | 14 | TRBJ1-1 | - | TRBV20-1 | CSARDRSLNTEAFF | TGCAGTGCTAGAGATAGGTCGCTGAACACTGAAGCTTTCTTT
- | 15 | TRBJ2-7 | - | TRBV7-8 | CASSAWDGSPYEQYF | TGTGCCAGCAGCGCCTGGGACGGGAGCCCCTACGAGCAGTACTTC
few | 15 | TRBJ2-1 | TRBD2 | TRBV2 | CASSSSLAGLNEQFF | TGTGCCAGCAGCTCGAGTCTAGCGGGATTGAATGAGCAGTTCTTC
many | 14 | TRBJ2-7 | TRBD1 | TRBV6-6 | CASSYGTGSDEQYF | TGTGCCAGCAGTTACGGGACAGGCAGCGACGAGCAGTACTTC